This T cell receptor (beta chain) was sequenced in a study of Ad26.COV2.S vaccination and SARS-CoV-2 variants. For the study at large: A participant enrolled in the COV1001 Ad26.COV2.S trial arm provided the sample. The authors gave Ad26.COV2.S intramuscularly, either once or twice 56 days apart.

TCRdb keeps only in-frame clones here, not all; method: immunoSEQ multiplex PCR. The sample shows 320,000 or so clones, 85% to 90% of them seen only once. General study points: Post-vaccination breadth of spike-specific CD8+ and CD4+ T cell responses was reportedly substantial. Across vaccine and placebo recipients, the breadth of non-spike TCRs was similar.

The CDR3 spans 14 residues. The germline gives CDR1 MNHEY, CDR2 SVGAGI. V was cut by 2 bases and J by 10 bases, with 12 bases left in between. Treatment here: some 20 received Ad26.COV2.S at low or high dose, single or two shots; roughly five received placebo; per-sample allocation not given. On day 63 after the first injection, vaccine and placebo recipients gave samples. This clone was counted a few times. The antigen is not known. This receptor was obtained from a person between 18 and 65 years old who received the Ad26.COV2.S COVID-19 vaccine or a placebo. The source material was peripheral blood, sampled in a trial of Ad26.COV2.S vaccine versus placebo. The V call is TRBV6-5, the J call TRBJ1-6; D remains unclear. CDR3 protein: CASSYERLWSPLHF. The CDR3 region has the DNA TGTGCCAGCAGTTACGAACGTCTCTGGTCACCCCTCCACTTT.